These 3 T cell receptor beta chains came from one sample sequenced in a study of T cells in Graves' hyperthyroidism and ophthalmopathy. Template material for amplifying TCR beta CDR3 regions consisted of RNA transcripts. HTBI primers drove first-round RT-PCR of the TCR CDR3. TCRdb called the multiplex PCR reads again in MiXCR, with one record for every CDR3 protein. The sample lists around 800,000 distinct CDR3 sequences, roughly 40% occurring once. The sample comprised blood. These receptors came from a man between 18 and 35 years old with Graves' hyperthyroidism.

This clonotype was seen a few times. The CDR3 is CSAGTGTGELFF. The CDR3 nucleotides read TGCAGTGCTGGGACAGGCACCGGGGAGCTGTTTTTT. The rearrangement links TRBV20-1 to TRBJ2-2; TRBD1 matches at 8 bases. V was clipped by 5 bases and J by 4 bases; unmatched bases: 0. Germline CDR1 DFQATT, CDR2 SNEGSKA (reference sequence). The CDR3 runs 12 residues.

As concerns this clonotype: A much more abundant neighbour one base away suggests this may be a read error. V is TRBV9 and J is TRBJ1-6; 7 bases are a match to TRBD1. This CDR3 contains 15 residues. The germline V gene encodes CDR1 SGDLS and CDR2 YYNGEE. The CDR3, as DNA: TGTACCAGCAGCGTAGGAACAGGGGCTGGGTCACCCCTCCACTTT. Protein sequence: CTSSVGTGAGSPLHF. Drawing the rest from reference TRBV9 and TRBJ1-6, the complete variable domain is DSGVTQTPKHLITATGQRVTLRCSPRSGDLSVYWYQQSLDQGLQFLIQYYNGEERAKGNILERFSAQQFPDLHSELNLSSLELGDSALYFCTSSVGTGAGSPLHFGNGTRLTVT.

A few counts support this clonotype. This chain connects TRBV20-1 to TRBJ1-2; 9 bases are a match to TRBD1. After removal of 6 bases from V and 4 bases from J, the junction contained 6 bases not matched to a gene. Germline V gene data show CDR1 as DFQATT and CDR2 as SNEGSKA (reference sequence). CDR3 size: 13 residues. The CDR3 here is CSAGQGFFYGYTF. The CDR3, as DNA: TGCAGTGCAGGACAGGGGTTCTTCTATGGCTACACCTTC.